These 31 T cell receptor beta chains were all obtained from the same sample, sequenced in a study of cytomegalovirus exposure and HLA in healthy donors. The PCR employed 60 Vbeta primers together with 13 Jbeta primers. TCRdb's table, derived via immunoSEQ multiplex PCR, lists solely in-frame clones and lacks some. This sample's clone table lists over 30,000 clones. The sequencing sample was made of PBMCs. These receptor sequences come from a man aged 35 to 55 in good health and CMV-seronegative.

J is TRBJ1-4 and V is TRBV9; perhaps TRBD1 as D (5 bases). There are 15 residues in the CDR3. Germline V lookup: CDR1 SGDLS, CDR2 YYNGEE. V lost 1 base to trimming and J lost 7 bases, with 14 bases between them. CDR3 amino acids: CASSVSGLKGEKLFF. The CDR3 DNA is TGTGCCAGCAGCGTATCGGGACTAAAGGGTGAAAAACTGTTTTTT.

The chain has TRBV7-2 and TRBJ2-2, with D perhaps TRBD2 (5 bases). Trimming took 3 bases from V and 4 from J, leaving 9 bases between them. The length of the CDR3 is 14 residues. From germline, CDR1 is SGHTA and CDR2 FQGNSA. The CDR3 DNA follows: TGTGCCAGCAGCTTGGCGAGGGTCACCGGGGAGCTGTTTTTT. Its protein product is CASSLARVTGELFF.

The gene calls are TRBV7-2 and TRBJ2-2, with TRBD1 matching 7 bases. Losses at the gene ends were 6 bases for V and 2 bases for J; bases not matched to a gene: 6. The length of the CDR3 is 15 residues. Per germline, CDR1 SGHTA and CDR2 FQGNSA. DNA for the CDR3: TGTGCCAGCAGGTTCGACAGGGCCAACACCGGGGAGCTGTTTTTT. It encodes CASRFDRANTGELFF.

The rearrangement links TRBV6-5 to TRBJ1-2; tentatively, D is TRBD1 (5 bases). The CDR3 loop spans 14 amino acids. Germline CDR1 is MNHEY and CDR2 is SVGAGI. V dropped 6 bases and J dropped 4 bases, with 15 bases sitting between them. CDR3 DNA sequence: TGTGCCAGCAGCCAAGGCAGGGAAGGCTATGGCTACACCTTC. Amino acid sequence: CASSQGREGYGYTF.

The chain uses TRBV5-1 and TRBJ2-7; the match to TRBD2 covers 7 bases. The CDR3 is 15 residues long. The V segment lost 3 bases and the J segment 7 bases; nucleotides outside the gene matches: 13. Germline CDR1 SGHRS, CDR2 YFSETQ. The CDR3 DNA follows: TGCGCCAGCAGCTCCCTTCGGCGGGAGCCCCTAGAGCAGTACTTC. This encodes CASSSLRREPLEQYF. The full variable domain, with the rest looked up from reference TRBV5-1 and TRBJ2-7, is KAGVTQTPRYLIKTRGQQVTLSCSPISGHRSVSWYQQTPGQGLQFLFEYFSETQRNKGNFPGRFSGRQFSNSRSEMNVSTLELGDSALYLCASSSLRREPLEQYFGPGTRLTVT.

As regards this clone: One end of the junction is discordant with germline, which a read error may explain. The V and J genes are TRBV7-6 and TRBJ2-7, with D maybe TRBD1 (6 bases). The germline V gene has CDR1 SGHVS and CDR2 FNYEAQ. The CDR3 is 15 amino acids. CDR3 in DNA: TGTGCCAGCAGCCTAGCCCCAGGGGAACGGTACGAGCAGTACTTC. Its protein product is CASSLAPGERYEQYF.

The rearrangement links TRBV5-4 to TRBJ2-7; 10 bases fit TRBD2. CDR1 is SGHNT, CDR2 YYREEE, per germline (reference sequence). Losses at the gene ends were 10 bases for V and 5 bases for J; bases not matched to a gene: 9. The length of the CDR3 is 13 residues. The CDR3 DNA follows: TGTGCCGGTACCCTAGCGGGAGCGGACGAGCAGTACTTC. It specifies CAGTLAGADEQYF.

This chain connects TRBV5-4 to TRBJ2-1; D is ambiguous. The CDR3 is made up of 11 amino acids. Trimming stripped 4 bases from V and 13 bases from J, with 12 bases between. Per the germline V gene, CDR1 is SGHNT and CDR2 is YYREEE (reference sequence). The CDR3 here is CASSTPSAQFF. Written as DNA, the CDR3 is TGTGCCAGCAGCACACCTTCCGCACAGTTCTTC.

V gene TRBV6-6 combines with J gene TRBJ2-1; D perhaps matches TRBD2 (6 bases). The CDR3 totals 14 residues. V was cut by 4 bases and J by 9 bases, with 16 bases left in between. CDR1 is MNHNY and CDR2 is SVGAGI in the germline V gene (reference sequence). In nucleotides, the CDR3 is TGTGCCAGCAGTTCGCGGGACTCGAGGGTTGAGCAGTTCTTC. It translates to CASSSRDSRVEQFF.

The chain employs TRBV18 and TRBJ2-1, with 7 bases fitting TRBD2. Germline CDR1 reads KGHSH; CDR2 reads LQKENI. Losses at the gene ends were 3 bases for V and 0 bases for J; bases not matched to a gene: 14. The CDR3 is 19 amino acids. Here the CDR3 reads CASSPRVQGLRGSYNEQFF. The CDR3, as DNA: TGTGCCAGCTCACCGAGGGTCCAGGGACTAAGAGGCTCCTACAATGAGCAGTTCTTC.

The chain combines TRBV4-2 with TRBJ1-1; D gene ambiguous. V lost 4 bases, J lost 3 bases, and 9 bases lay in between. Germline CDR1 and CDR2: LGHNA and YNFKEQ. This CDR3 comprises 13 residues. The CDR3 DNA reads TGTGCCAGCAGCCCGATGAGGGACACTGAAGCTTTCTTT. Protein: CASSPMRDTEAFF.

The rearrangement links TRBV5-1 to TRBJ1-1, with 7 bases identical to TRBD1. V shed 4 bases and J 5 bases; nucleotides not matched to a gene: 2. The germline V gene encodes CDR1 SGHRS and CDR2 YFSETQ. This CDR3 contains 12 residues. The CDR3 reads CASSNRGTEAFF. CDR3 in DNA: TGCGCCAGCAGCAACAGGGGTACTGAAGCTTTCTTT.

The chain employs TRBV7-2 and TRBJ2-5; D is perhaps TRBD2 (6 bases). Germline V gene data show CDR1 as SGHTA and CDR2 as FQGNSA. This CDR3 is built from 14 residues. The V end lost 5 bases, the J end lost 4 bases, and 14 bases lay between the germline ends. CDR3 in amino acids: CASSLRRRGETQYF. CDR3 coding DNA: TGTGCCAGCAGCCTCCGGAGGAGGGGAGAGACCCAGTACTTC.

The CDR3: CASSYSRLAGETQYF. CDR3 bases: TGTGCCAGCAGTTACTCCCGCCTAGCGGGAGAGACCCAGTACTTC. The chain recombines TRBV6-5 with TRBJ2-5; 8 bases line up with TRBD2. Germline-derived CDR1 and CDR2 are MNHEY and SVGAGI. The CDR3 contains 15 residues. V shed 0 bases, J shed 4 bases, and the junction held 4 bases outside the gene matches.

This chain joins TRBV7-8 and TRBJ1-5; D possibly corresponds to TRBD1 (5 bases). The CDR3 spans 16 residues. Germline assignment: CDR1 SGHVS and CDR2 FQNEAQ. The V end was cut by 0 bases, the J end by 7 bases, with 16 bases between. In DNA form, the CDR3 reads TGTGCCAGCAGCTTAGCTTTTGGGCAGGGAGGACAGCCCCAGCATTTT. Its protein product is CASSLAFGQGGQPQHF. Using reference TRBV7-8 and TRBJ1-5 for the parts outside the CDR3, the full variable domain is GAGVSQSPRYKVAKRGQDVALRCDPISGHVSLFWYQQALGQGPEFLTYFQNEAQLDKSGLPSDRFFAERPEGSVSTLKIQRTQQEDSAVYLCASSLAFGQGGQPQHFGDGTRLSIL.

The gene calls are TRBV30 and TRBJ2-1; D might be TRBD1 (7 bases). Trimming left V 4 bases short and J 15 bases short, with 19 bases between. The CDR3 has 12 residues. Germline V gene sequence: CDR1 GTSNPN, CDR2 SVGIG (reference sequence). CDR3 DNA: TGTGCCTGGACCAATCCAGGGGGGTCCGGGTTCTTC. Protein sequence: CAWTNPGGSGFF. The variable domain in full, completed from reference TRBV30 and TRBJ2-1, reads SQTIHQWPATLVQPVGSPLSLECTVEGTSNPNLYWYRQAAGRGLQLLFYSVGIGQISSEVPQNLSASRPQDRQFILSSKKLLLSDSGFYLCAWTNPGGSGFFGPGTRLTVL.

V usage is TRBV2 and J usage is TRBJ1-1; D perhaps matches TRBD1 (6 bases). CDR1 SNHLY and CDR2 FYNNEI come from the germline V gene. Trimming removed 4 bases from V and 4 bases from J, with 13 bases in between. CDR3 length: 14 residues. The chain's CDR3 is CASSVPKGGTEAFF. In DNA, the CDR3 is TGTGCCAGCAGTGTTCCAAAAGGGGGCACTGAAGCTTTCTTT.

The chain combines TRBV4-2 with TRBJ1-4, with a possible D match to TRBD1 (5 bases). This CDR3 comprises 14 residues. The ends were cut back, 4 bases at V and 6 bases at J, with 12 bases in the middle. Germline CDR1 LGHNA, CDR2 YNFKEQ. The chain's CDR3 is CASSRRDKDEKLFF. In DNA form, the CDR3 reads TGTGCCAGCAGCCGCAGGGATAAGGATGAAAAACTGTTTTTT.

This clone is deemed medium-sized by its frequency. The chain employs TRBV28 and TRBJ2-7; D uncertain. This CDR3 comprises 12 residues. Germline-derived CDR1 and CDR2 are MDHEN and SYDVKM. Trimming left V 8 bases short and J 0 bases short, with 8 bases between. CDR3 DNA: TGTGCCAGCCGGCAGGTCTCCTACGAGCAGTACTTC. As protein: CASRQVSYEQYF.

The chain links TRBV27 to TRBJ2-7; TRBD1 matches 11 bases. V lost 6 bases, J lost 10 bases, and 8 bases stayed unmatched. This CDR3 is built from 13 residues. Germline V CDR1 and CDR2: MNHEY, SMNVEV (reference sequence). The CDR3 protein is CASSWDRGMVQYF. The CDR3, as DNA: TGTGCCAGCAGCTGGGACAGGGGGATGGTCCAGTACTTC.

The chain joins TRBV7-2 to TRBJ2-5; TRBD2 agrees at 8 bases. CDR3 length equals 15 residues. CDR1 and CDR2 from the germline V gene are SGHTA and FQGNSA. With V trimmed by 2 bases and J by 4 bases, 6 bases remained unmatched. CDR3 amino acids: CASSLSGSRGETQYF. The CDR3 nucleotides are TGTGCCAGCAGCTTAAGCGGGAGCCGGGGAGAGACCCAGTACTTC.

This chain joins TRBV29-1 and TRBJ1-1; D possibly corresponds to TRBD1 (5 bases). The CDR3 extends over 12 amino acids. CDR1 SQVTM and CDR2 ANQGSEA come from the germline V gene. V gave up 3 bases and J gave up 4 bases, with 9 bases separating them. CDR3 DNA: TGCAGCGTTGAGGCAGGGTCCACTGAAGCTTTCTTT. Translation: CSVEAGSTEAFF.

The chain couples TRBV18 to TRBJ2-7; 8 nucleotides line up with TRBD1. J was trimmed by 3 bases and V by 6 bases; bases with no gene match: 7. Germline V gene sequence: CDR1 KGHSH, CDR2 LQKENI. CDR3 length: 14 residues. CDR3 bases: TGTGCCAGCTCCCCGCCGGACAGGGTCTACGAGCAGTACTTC. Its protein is CASSPPDRVYEQYF.

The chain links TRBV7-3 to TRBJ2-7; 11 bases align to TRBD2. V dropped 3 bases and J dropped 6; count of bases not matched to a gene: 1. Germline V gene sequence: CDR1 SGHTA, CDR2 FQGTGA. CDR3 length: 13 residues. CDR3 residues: CASSFLAGGEQYF. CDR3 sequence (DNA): TGTGCCAGCAGCTTTCTAGCGGGAGGCGAGCAGTACTTC.

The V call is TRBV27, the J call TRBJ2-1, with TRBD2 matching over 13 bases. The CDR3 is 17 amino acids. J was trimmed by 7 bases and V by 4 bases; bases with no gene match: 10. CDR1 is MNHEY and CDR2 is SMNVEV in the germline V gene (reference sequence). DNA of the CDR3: TGTGCCAGCAGTTCCCTAGGGACTAGCGGGAACACGAATGAGCAGTTCTTC. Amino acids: CASSSLGTSGNTNEQFF.

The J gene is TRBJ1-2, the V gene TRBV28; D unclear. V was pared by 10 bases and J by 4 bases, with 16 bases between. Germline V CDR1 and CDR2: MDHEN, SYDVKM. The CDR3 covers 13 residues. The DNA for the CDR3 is TGTGCCACCCACCCCACGGGGTCCTATGGCTACACCTTC. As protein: CATHPTGSYGYTF.

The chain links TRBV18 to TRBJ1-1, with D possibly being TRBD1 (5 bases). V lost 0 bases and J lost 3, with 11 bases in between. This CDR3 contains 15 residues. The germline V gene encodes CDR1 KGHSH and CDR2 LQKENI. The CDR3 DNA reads TGTGCCAGCTCACCACCGGCAGGGTGGGACACTGAAGCTTTCTTT. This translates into CASSPPAGWDTEAFF.

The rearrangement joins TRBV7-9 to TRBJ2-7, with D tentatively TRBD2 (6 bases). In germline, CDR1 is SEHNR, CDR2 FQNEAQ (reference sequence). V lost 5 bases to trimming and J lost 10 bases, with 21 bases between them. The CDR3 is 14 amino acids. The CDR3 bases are TGTGCCAGCAGCGAATCGGGACTCCCAATCGAACAGTACTTC. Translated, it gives CASSESGLPIEQYF.

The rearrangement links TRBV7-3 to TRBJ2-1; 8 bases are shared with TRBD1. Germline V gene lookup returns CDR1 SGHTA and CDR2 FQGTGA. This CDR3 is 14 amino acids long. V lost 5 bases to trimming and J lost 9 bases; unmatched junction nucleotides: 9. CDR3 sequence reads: CASSLRDRWSEQFF. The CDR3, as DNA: TGTGCCAGCAGCCTCCGGGACAGGTGGAGTGAGCAGTTCTTC.

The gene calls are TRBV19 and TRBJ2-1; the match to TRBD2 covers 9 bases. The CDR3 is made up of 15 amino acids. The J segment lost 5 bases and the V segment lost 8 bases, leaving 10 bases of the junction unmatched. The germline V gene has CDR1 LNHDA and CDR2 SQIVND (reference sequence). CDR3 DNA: TGTGCCAGTGCTCAGACTAGCGGCACAGACAATGAGCAGTTCTTC. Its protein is CASAQTSGTDNEQFF. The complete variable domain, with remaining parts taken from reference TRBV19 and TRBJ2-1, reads DGGITQSPKYLFRKEGQNVTLSCEQNLNHDAMYWYRQDPGQGLRLIYYSQIVNDFQKGDIAEGYSVSREKKESFPLTVTSAQKNPTAFYLCASAQTSGTDNEQFFGPGTRLTVL.

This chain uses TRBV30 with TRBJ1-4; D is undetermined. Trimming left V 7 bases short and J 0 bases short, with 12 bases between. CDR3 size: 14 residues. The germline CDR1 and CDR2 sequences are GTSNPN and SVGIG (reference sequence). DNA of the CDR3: TGTGCCTCGTCTCTGTCGTCAACTAATGAAAAACTGTTTTTT. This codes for CASSLSSTNEKLFF.